This TCR beta chain was obtained from a study of blood T cell repertoires in COVID-19. Germline lookup yields CDR1 KGHSH and CDR2 LQKENI. The CDR3 contains 16 residues. V shed 2 bases and J 4 bases; nucleotides not matched to a gene: 7. Study processing details: Reference gene primer amplification yielded estimated nucleated cell counts. Clones were read by immunoSEQ multiplex PCR, and TCRdb kept only the in-frame ones, dropping some. The DNA gave D and trimming, while V, J and clone size come from that table. Of approximately 530,000 clones detected, 85% to 90% appear once; the ten largest clones hold about 8.2%.

The source is a woman between 50 and 59 years old with COVID-19, enrolled during active disease. Source material: peripheral blood. V usage is TRBV18 and J usage is TRBJ2-2; TRBD2 agrees at 7 bases. CDR3 residues: CASSPREGSFTGELFF. The CDR3 nucleotides are TGTGCCAGCTCACCAAGGGAGGGCAGCTTCACCGGGGAGCTGTTTTTT. Full variable domain (rest looked up from reference TRBV18 and TRBJ2-2): NAGVMQNPRHLVRRRGQEARLRCSPMKGHSHVYWYRQLPEEGLKFMVYLQKENIIDESGMPKERFSAEFPKEGPSILRIQQVVRGDSAAYFCASSPREGSFTGELFFGEGSRLTVL.